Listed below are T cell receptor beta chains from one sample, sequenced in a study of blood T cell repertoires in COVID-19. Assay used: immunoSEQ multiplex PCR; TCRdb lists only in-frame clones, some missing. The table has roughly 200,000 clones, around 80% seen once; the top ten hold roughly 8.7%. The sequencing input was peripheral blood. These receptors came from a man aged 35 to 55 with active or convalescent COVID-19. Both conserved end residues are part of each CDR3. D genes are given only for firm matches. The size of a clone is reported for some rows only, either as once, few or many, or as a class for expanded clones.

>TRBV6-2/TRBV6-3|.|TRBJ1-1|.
TGTGCCAGCAGCTCTCCTGCCTATCAGGGGACTGAAGCTTTCTTT
CASSSPAYQGTEAFF
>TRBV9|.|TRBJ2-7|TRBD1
TGTGCCAGCAGCCCCGGGACAGGGGGTCCTACGTCCCACGAGCAGTACTTC
CASSPGTGGPTSHEQYF
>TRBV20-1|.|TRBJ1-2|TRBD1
TGCAGTGCTAGTCGGCGGGGAACAGGGGACTATGGCTACACCTTC
CSASRRGTGDYGYTF
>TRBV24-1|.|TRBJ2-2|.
TGTGCCACCAGTGATTCTTGGGTTAGCGGTGAAAGGGGGGAGCTGTTTTTT
CATSDSWVSGERGELFF
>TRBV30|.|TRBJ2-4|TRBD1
TGTGCCTGGAGCTATGGGACAGGGAAAAACATTCAGTACTTC
CAWSYGTGKNIQYF
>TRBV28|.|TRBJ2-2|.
TGTGCCAGCAGTTTAGCAATCACGGGACTGAACACCGGGGAGCTGTTTTTT
CASSLAITGLNTGELFF
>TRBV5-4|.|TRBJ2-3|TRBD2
TGTGCCAGCAGCAGTGCGGGAGGGCCGGGAGATACGCAGTATTTT
CASSSAGGPGDTQYF
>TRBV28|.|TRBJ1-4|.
TGTGCCAGCAGTTTAGTATCAGGGTCGGGTAACGAAAAACTGTTTTTT
CASSLVSGSGNEKLFF
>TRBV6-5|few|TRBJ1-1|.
TGTGCCAGCAGCCCATTGGGAGTGAACACTGAAGCTTTCTTT
CASSPLGVNTEAFF
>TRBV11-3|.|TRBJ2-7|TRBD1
TGTGCCAGCAGCTCTCAAATGGGACAGGGGGCTTACGAGCAGTACTTC
CASSSQMGQGAYEQYF
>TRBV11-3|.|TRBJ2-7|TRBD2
TGTGCCAGCAGCTCAAAGGCTAGCGGGAGGGATCCCTACGAGCAGTACTTC
CASSSKASGRDPYEQYF
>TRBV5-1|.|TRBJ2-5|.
TGCGCCAGCAGCTTGGCAGGGCGAGAGACCCAGTACTTC
CASSLAGRETQYF
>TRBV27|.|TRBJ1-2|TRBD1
TGTGCCAGCAGTGCACAGGGGACCGGCGGCTACACCTTC
CASSAQGTGGYTF
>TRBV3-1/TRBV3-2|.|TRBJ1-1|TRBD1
TGTGCCAGCAGCCGGTGGGACAGTCGAACGACTGAAGCTTTCTTT
CASSRWDSRTTEAFF
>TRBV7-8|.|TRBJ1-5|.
TGTGCCAGCAGCCCAGGACAGCCCAATCAGCCCCAGCATTTT
CASSPGQPNQPQHF
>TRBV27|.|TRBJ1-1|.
TGTGCCAGCAGTTTATGGCAGGGCGGACCGAACACTGAAGCTTTCTTT
CASSLWQGGPNTEAFF
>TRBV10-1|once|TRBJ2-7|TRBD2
TGCGCCAGCAGTGGCCGCCGGGGACTAGAGATCTACGAGCAGTACTTC
CASSGRRGLEIYEQYF
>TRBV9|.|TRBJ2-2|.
TGTGCCAGCAGCGTAGGAGGTTTAGAGGGGGAGCTGTTTTTT
CASSVGGLEGELFF
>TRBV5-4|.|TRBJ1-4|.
TGTGCCAGCGGAGGGCGGAATGAAAAACTGTTTTTT
CASGGRNEKLFF
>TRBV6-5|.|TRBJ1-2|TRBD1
TGTGCCAGCAGCCCGGACAGGGACCTCTATGGCTACACCTTC
CASSPDRDLYGYTF
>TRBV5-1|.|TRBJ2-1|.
TGCGCCAGCAGCTTTACAGGGCTGAATGAGCAGTTCTTC
CASSFTGLNEQFF
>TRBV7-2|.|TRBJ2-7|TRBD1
TGTGCCAGCAGCCTACAATCCGGGACAGGGTTCCACGAGCAGTACTTC
CASSLQSGTGFHEQYF
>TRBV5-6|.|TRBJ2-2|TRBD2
TGTGCCAGCAGCTTGGGACTAGCGGGTACCGGGGAGCTGTTTTTT
CASSLGLAGTGELFF
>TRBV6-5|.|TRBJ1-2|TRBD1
TGTGCCAGCAGTTACCAGGGGGACGGCTATGGCTACACCTTC
CASSYQGDGYGYTF
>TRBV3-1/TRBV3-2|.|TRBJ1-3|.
TGTGCCAGCAGCCGTGGCAGCTCTGGAAACACCATATATTTT
CASSRGSSGNTIYF
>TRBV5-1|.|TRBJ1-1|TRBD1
TGCGCCAGCAGCTCGGGACAGAGAAACACTGAAGCTTTCTTT
CASSSGQRNTEAFF
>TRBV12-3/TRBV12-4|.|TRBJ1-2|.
TGTGCCAGCAGTACAGGGCAGGGCTACACCTTC
CASSTGQGYTF
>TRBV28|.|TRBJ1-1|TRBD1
TGTGCCAGCAGTTTGCCAGGGGGCACTGAAGCTTTCTTT
CASSLPGGTEAFF
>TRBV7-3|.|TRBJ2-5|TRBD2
TGTGCCAGCAGCTTAAGCCCTAGCGGGGCCCCAGAGACCCAGTACTTC
CASSLSPSGAPETQYF
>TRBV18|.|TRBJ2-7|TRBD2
TGTGCCAGCTCACCACGCATCACCGGGACTAGCACCTACGAGCAGTACTTC
CASSPRITGTSTYEQYF
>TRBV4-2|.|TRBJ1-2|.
TGTGCCAGCAGCCAAAATCAGGAGGGTTACTATGGCTACACCTTC
CASSQNQEGYYGYTF
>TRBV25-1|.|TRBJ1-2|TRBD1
TGTGCCAGCAGAGCAGAGGGGGCGGGAGGCTACACCTTC
CASRAEGAGGYTF